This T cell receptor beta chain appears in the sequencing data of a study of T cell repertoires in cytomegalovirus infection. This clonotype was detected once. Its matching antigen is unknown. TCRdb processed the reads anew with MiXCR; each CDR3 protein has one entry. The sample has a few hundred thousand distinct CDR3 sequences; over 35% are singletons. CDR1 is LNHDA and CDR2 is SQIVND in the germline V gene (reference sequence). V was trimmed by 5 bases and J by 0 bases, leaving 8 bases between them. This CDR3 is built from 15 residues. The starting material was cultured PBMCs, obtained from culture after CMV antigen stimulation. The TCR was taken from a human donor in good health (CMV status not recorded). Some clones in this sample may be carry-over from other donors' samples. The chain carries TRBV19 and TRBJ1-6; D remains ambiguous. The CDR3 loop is CASSPGVSYNSPLHF. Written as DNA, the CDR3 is TGTGCCAGTAGTCCAGGAGTCTCCTATAATTCACCCCTCCACTTT.